Each of the 31 T cell receptor beta chains below was sequenced from the same sample in a study of molecular identifiers for immune sequencing clone quantification. TCRdb fed the PCR reads into MiXCR, producing one record per CDR3 protein. This sample has around 89,000 distinct CDR3 sequences; around 17% occur once, and the top ten carry roughly 0.89%. Sequencing used naive CD8+ T cells from blood, with Jurkat cell RNA spiked in. Subset described: FACS-sorted CD8+CD4-CCR7+CD45RA+ naive T cells. Receptors originate from a human donor in good health. Some libraries in this study had Jurkat cell RNA spiked in.

This rearrangement joins TRBV19 to TRBJ2-1; 11 bases are a match to TRBD2. Per germline, CDR1 LNHDA and CDR2 SQIVND (reference sequence). Losses at the gene ends were 6 bases for V and 0 bases for J; bases not matched to a gene: 10. This CDR3 comprises 18 residues. Here the CDR3 DNA reads TGTGCCAGTAGCCCCGATAGGGGACTAGCGGCCTCCTACAATGAGCAGTTCTTC. This sequence encodes CASSPDRGLAASYNEQFF.

This clonotype was seen at least ten times. V gene TRBV20-1 combines with J gene TRBJ2-7, with TRBD2 matching over 10 bases. V lost 5 bases to trimming and J lost 6 bases; unmatched junction nucleotides: 16. In germline, CDR1 is DFQATT, CDR2 SNEGSKA (reference sequence). The CDR3 is 16 amino acids. The CDR3 spells CSAFPLAGDGRAEQYF. CDR3 bases: TGCAGTGCTTTTCCTCTAGCGGGAGATGGGAGGGCCGAGCAGTACTTC.

Worth noting for this clonotype: A junction boundary mismatches the germline segment, possibly from a read error. The V gene is TRBV29-1, the J gene TRBJ2-3, with D possibly TRBD2 on 5 matching bases. This CDR3 spans 15 amino acids. Germline V gene lookup returns CDR1 SQVTM and CDR2 ANQGSEA. Here the CDR3 DNA reads TGCAGCGCTTACGGTGATTATTCTAGCACAGATACGCAGTGTTTT. Translating gives CSAYGDYSSTDTQCF.

Remarks on this clonotype: This sequence may be a read error, since a much larger clone differs from it by one base. This sequence joins TRBV7-9 and TRBJ2-1; D is perhaps TRBD1 (6 bases). V lost 4 bases and J 3 bases, leaving 16 bases between the germline ends. The length of the CDR3 is 16 residues. Germline V CDR1 and CDR2: SEHNR, FQNEAQ (reference sequence). CDR3 residues: CASSYRDTSYYNEQFF. The CDR3 DNA is TGTGCCAGCAGCTACCGGGACACCTCCTACTACAATGAGCAGTTCTTC.

In its sample, this clonotype ranks as medium-sized (0.01 to 0.1%). This chain connects TRBV6-1 to TRBJ1-1; unclear D gene. CDR1 and CDR2 (germline): MNHNS, SASEGT. Trimming took 10 bases from V and 1 from J, leaving 4 bases between them. CDR3 length: 10 residues. The CDR3 spells CATRNTEAFF. The CDR3 nucleotides are TGTGCCACCAGGAACACTGAAGCTTTCTTT.

On this clonotype itself: A much more abundant neighbour one base away suggests this may be a read error. The chain is built from TRBV9 and TRBJ1-2; D possibly corresponds to TRBD1 (5 bases). CDR1 and CDR2 (germline): SGDLS, YYNGEE. The V and J ends lost 4 bases and 8 bases respectively, with 21 bases between them. This CDR3 has 15 residues. The CDR3: CASSQWDLPLRGYTF. CDR3 nucleotide sequence: TGTGCCAGCAGCCAATGGGACCTCCCCCTCAGAGGCTACACCTTC. Full variable domain (outside the CDR3, taken from reference TRBV9 and TRBJ1-2): DSGVTQTPKHLITATGQRVTLRCSPRSGDLSVYWYQQSLDQGLQFLIQYYNGEERAKGNILERFSAQQFPDLHSELNLSSLELGDSALYFCASSQWDLPLRGYTFGSGTRLTVV.

Concerning this clonotype itself: It may be a read error: a sequence one base away is much more abundant. The rearrangement uses TRBV5-6 and TRBJ1-3, with 7 nucleotides matching TRBD1. The length of the CDR3 is 15 residues. Germline CDR1 reads SGHDT; CDR2 reads YYEEEE. This chain's CDR3 is CASSQDRDDGNTIHF. The CDR3 coding sequence is TGTGCCAGCAGCCAAGACAGGGACGATGGAAACACCATACATTTT.

This clonotype has at least ten counts. The chain employs TRBV12-3 or TRBV12-4 and TRBJ2-1; 12 bases match TRBD2. The V and J ends lost 3 bases and 15 bases, in that order; junction bases with no gene match: 9. This CDR3 is built from 14 residues. DNA of the CDR3: TGTGCCAGCAGTTTGTCGCTAGCGGGGGGGGGATGGTTCTTC. Translation gives CASSLSLAGGGWFF.

This clonotype has ten or more counts. The chain employs TRBV28 and TRBJ2-1; 7 positions agree with TRBD2. With V trimmed by 6 bases and J by 0 bases, 8 bases remained unmatched. The germline gives CDR1 MDHEN, CDR2 SYDVKM. The CDR3 has 16 residues. The chain's CDR3 is CASRVTSESSYNEQFF. The DNA for the CDR3 is TGTGCCAGCAGGGTCACTAGCGAGAGCTCCTACAATGAGCAGTTCTTC.

With regard to this clonotype: Relative to the germline gene, one junction end is altered; a read error may explain this. V usage is TRBV13 and J usage is TRBJ2-3, with unresolved D. This CDR3 is built from 14 residues. CDR1 and CDR2 (germline): PRHDT, FYEKMQ (reference sequence). CDR3 loop: CASGLRGGTDTQYF. The CDR3 coding sequence is TGTGCCAGCGGCTTACGAGGAGGCACAGATACGCAGTATTTT.

This clonotype was seen repeatedly, ten times or more. This chain links TRBV12-3 or TRBV12-4 with TRBJ2-2; D remains unclear. The CDR3 length is 14 residues. V was trimmed by 3 bases and J by 2 bases, leaving 7 bases between them. In DNA form, the CDR3 reads TGTGCCAGCAGTTTTTCCGATAACACCGGGGAGCTGTTTTTT. Amino acid sequence: CASSFSDNTGELFF.

This clonotype was found many times. The CDR3 DNA follows: TGTGCCAGCAGCGGGCTAGCGGGGGGAAAATTCCAAGAGACCCAGTACTTC. Amino acid sequence: CASSGLAGGKFQETQYF. The J gene is TRBJ2-5, the V gene TRBV9, with 11 nucleotides matching TRBD2. The V gene end was trimmed by 3 bases and the J gene end by 1 base; junction bases not matched to a gene: 8. The CDR3 sequence is 17 residues long. Looked up from germline, CDR1 is SGDLS and CDR2 is YYNGEE.

The table lists this clonotype with many counts. The rearrangement joins TRBV9 to TRBJ2-7, with D possibly being TRBD1 (5 bases). The CDR3 is made up of 16 amino acids. V was pared by 4 bases and J by 0 bases, with 17 bases between. Per the germline V gene, CDR1 is SGDLS and CDR2 is YYNGEE. In nucleotides, the CDR3 is TGTGCCAGCAGCTCCCAGGGTTCCCCCTCCTCCTACGAGCAGTACTTC. Its translation: CASSSQGSPSSYEQYF.

There are many counts of this clonotype. The chain couples TRBV20-1 to TRBJ2-5, with 7 bases aligning to TRBD2. In germline, CDR1 is DFQATT, CDR2 SNEGSKA (reference sequence). The junction had 7 bases not matched to a gene; V was cut back by 2 bases and J by 4 bases. This CDR3 is built from 14 residues. The CDR3 DNA is TGCAGTGCTAGAAAGCGGGACCAGCTAGAGACCCAGTACTTC. Encoded protein: CSARKRDQLETQYF.

This clonotype was seen repeatedly, ten times or more. V is TRBV6-5 and J is TRBJ2-7, with 9 bases identical to TRBD1. Germline V gene lookup returns CDR1 MNHEY and CDR2 SVGAGI. The CDR3 extends over 17 amino acids. The V gene end was trimmed by 7 bases and the J gene end by 4 bases; junction bases not matched to a gene: 17. The chain's CDR3 is CASTAWGGGTGSYEQYF. DNA of the CDR3: TGTGCCAGCACGGCTTGGGGGGGTGGGACAGGGTCATACGAGCAGTACTTC.

This clonotype was detected many times. This chain uses TRBV20-1 with TRBJ2-3, with TRBD2 matching 7 bases. Germline CDR1 is DFQATT and CDR2 is SNEGSKA (reference sequence). With 1 base clipped from V and 0 bases from J, the junction kept 7 bases outside the gene matches. CDR3 length: 16 amino acids. This CDR3 reads CSARGELASSTDTQYF. The CDR3 nucleotides read TGCAGTGCTAGAGGGGAACTAGCGTCTAGCACAGATACGCAGTATTTT.

This clonotype appeared many times. The V and J genes are TRBV15 and TRBJ2-1; TRBD1 agrees at 9 bases. Trimming removed 4 bases from V and 4 bases from J; junction bases left unmatched: 8. The CDR3 spans 16 residues. CDR1 LNHNV and CDR2 YYDKDF come from the germline V gene (reference sequence). CDR3 residues: CATSTRTGVGYNEQFF. Here the CDR3 DNA reads TGTGCCACCAGCACAAGGACAGGGGTAGGGTACAATGAGCAGTTCTTC.

Of note for this clonotype: A much larger clone is a single base away; this may be a read error. The V gene is TRBV9, the J gene TRBJ1-1, with 7 bases aligning to TRBD1. This CDR3 is 14 amino acids long. Germline V gene lookup returns CDR1 SGDLS and CDR2 YYNGEE. CDR3 in DNA: TGTGCCAGCAACGTAACAGGGGTGAACACTGAAGCTTTCTTT. Amino acid sequence: CASNVTGVNTEAFF.

As concerns this clonotype: A much larger clone differs by one base, so this may be a read error. CDR3 in DNA: TGTGCCAGCGGCTTGGAAGGCGGGGTCAGCACAGATACGCAGTATTTT. Its protein product is CASGLEGGVSTDTQYF. The gene calls are TRBV5-3 and TRBJ2-3; tentative D call: TRBD2 (6 bases). TRBV5-3 is an ORF; its function is uncertain. The CDR3 totals 16 residues. V shed 8 bases and J shed 0 bases, with 19 bases lying between them.

This clonotype was picked up many times. The chain combines TRBV11-2 with TRBJ2-5; tentative D call: TRBD2 (7 bases). The CDR3 extends over 15 amino acids. V was cut by 3 bases and J by 4 bases, with 15 bases left in between. CDR1 SGHAT and CDR2 FQNNGV come from the germline V gene. CDR3 in DNA: TGTGCCAGCAGCTTTCCGGGGGGCGGTCGAGAGACCCAGTACTTC. This encodes CASSFPGGGRETQYF.

The sample holds many counts of this clonotype. V is TRBV15 and J is TRBJ2-3; tentatively, D is TRBD1 (6 bases). The CDR3 sequence is 16 residues long. Germline CDR1 and CDR2: LNHNV and YYDKDF (reference sequence). Trimming took 1 base from V and 0 from J, leaving 11 bases between them. The CDR3 here is CATSRAPDSSTDTQYF. In DNA, the CDR3 is TGTGCCACCAGCAGAGCTCCGGACAGTAGCACAGATACGCAGTATTTT. Looking up the rest from reference TRBV15 and TRBJ2-3 gives the full variable domain: DAMVIQNPRYQVTQFGKPVTLSCSQTLNHNVMYWYQQKSSQAPKLLFHYYDKDFNNEADTPDNFQSRRPNTSFCFLDIRSPGLGDTAMYLCATSRAPDSSTDTQYFGPGTRLTVL.

Only a few counts were recorded for this clonotype. CDR3 protein: CASSQLDSMNTEAFF. The DNA for the CDR3 is TGCGCCAGCAGCCAGCTGGACAGCATGAACACTGAAGCTTTCTTT. The chain carries TRBV4-1 and TRBJ1-1; possibly TRBD1 for D (6 bases). The CDR3 contains 15 residues. Trimming took off 3 bases at V and 0 bases at J, with 11 bases between the two ends. Germline assignment: CDR1 MGHRA and CDR2 YSYEKL.

CDR3 protein: CASSLGMPRGYTF. The CDR3 DNA reads as TGCGCCAGCAGCTTAGGCATGCCGCGCGGCTACACCTTC. The chain links TRBV5-1 to TRBJ1-2; D ambiguous. The V end was cut by 2 bases, the J end by 8 bases, with 13 bases between. CDR1 is SGHRS, CDR2 YFSETQ, per germline. The CDR3 totals 13 residues.

This clonotype was seen many times. The chain couples TRBV19 to TRBJ2-1; weak D call: TRBD2 (6 bases). The CDR3 is 14 amino acids. Germline CDR1 LNHDA, CDR2 SQIVND (reference sequence). V was cut by 3 bases and J by 4 bases, with 10 bases left in between. This chain's CDR3 is CASSIQGGYNEQFF. In nucleotides, the CDR3 is TGTGCCAGTAGTATCCAGGGAGGATACAATGAGCAGTTCTTC.

Worth noting for this clonotype: A much larger clone sits a single nucleotide away, making a read error possible. The missing conserved phenylalanine or tryptophan at the end of this CDR3 makes a read error likely. V gene TRBV6-1 combines with J gene TRBJ1-1, with 7 nucleotides matching TRBD1. The CDR3 contains 14 residues. CDR1 and CDR2 from the germline V gene are MNHNS and SASEGT. V was pared by 6 bases and J by 1 base, with 5 bases of the junction left unmatched. CDR3 sequence: CASREGTANTEAFL. CDR3 DNA: TGTGCCAGCAGAGAGGGGACAGCGAACACTGAAGCTTTCCTT.

The V and J genes are TRBV29-1 and TRBJ2-3; 14 bases are shared with TRBD2. The germline gives CDR1 SQVTM, CDR2 ANQGSEA. The CDR3 loop spans 17 amino acids. The J segment lost 4 bases and the V segment lost 6 bases, leaving 12 bases of the junction unmatched. The CDR3 here is CSVPSRTSGRTPDTQYF. CDR3 nucleotide sequence: TGCAGCGTACCTTCCCGGACTAGCGGGAGGACCCCAGATACGCAGTATTTT.

In this sample, this clonotype turned up many times. This sequence joins TRBV4-3 and TRBJ2-2; D is uncertain. The CDR3 is 14 amino acids. Germline-derived CDR1 and CDR2 are LGHNA and YSLEER. V was shortened by 5 bases and J by 6 bases, with 13 bases between the two germline ends. DNA for the CDR3: TGCGCCAGCAGCTCGGATAGTACGGCCGGGGAGCTGTTTTTT. It translates to CASSSDSTAGELFF.

This clonotype was detected ten times or more. The gene calls are TRBV7-9 and TRBJ1-5, with TRBD1 as a possible D gene (5 bases). The V end lost 2 bases, the J end lost 3 bases, and 8 bases lay between the germline ends. From germline, CDR1 is SEHNR and CDR2 FQNEAQ (reference sequence). This CDR3 is built from 14 residues. The CDR3 nucleotides read TGTGCCAGCAGCTTACAGGGAAACAATCAGCCCCAGCATTTT. Encoded protein: CASSLQGNNQPQHF.

J is TRBJ1-1 and V is TRBV12-3 or TRBV12-4, with D possibly matching TRBD1 (6 bases). V was pared by 1 base and J by 7 bases, with 7 bases between. This CDR3 contains 12 residues. The CDR3 region is CASSLETGEAFF. CDR3 nucleotides: TGTGCCAGCAGTTTAGAGACAGGTGAAGCTTTCTTT.

This clonotype came up many times. This CDR3 reads CASSSLGGTDTQYF. Written as DNA, the CDR3 is TGTGCCAGCAGTTCTCTGGGGGGCACAGATACGCAGTATTTT. The chain couples TRBV12-3 or TRBV12-4 to TRBJ2-3; either TRBD1 or TRBD2 may fit D (5 bases each). The V end lost 4 bases, the J end lost 1 base, and 9 bases lay between the germline ends. This CDR3 has 14 residues.

This clonotype showed up many times. The chain joins TRBV5-5 to TRBJ2-7; no reliable D call. Trimming removed 0 bases at V and 7 bases at J, with 8 bases between. The CDR3 is 12 amino acids. From germline, CDR1 is SGHKS and CDR2 YYEKEE (reference sequence). DNA of the CDR3: TGTGCCAGCAGCTTGGTTCCAGATGAGCAGTACTTC. The encoded protein is CASSLVPDEQYF. The whole variable domain, remainder taken from reference TRBV5-5 and TRBJ2-7, is DAGVTQSPTHLIKTRGQQVTLRCSPISGHKSVSWYQQVLGQGPQFIFQYYEKEERGRGNFPDRFSARQFPNYSSELNVNALLLGDSALYLCASSLVPDEQYFGPGTRLTVT.